The 28 T cell receptor beta chains given below trace back to one sample, sequenced in a study of blood T cell repertoires in COVID-19 (dated by TCRdb to about 2020). Receptor libraries were prepared by the immunoSEQ multiplex PCR assay. TCRdb retrieved this table from immuneACCESS and kept in-frame rearrangements only. Not all clones are present; in checked studies, unresolved V genes account for under half, and no reason is known for the remainder. The sample table shows about 36,000 clones, and approximately 90% are seen once. The ten largest account for 20% to 25% of the sample. The sample was peripheral blood. The receptors come from a man in his sixties with acute or convalescent COVID-19.

The J gene is TRBJ1-5, the V gene TRBV19, with unresolved D. The CDR3 is 14 residues long. Per germline, CDR1 LNHDA and CDR2 SQIVND (reference sequence). The V end lost 5 bases, the J end lost 3 bases, and 11 bases lay between the germline ends. CDR3 nucleotides: TGTGCCAGTAGTCTGGGCTTAGACAATCAGCCCCAGCATTTT. Translating it yields CASSLGLDNQPQHF.

This clone has only one observation. The chain joins TRBV24-1 to TRBJ2-2; a weak D match, TRBD2 (6 bases). V shed 5 bases and J shed 2 bases, with 17 bases lying between them. The CDR3 is 17 residues long. In germline, CDR1 is KGHDR, CDR2 SFDVKD. In DNA form, the CDR3 reads TGTGCCACCAGTGGGCCGGTGGGGGGAATAAACACCGGGGAGCTGTTTTTT. Encoded protein: CATSGPVGGINTGELFF.

The chain recombines TRBV7-8 with TRBJ2-4, with 14 bases matching TRBD2. With V trimmed by 1 base and J by 7 bases, 18 bases remained unmatched. The V gene's germline CDR1 is SGHVS and CDR2 FQNEAQ. CDR3 length: 21 residues. This CDR3 is CASSLGPPLTSGRAEGNIQYF. CDR3 in DNA: TGTGCCAGCAGCTTAGGACCCCCTCTGACTAGCGGGAGGGCTGAGGGGAACATTCAGTACTTC. Looking up the rest from reference TRBV7-8 and TRBJ2-4 gives the full variable domain: GAGVSQSPRYKVAKRGQDVALRCDPISGHVSLFWYQQALGQGPEFLTYFQNEAQLDKSGLPSDRFFAERPEGSVSTLKIQRTQQEDSAVYLCASSLGPPLTSGRAEGNIQYFGAGTRLSVL.

The chain couples TRBV28 to TRBJ1-3; D is possibly TRBD1 (6 bases). This CDR3 has 15 amino acids. Germline lookup yields CDR1 MDHEN and CDR2 SYDVKM. Trimming removed 5 bases at V and 0 bases at J, with 11 bases between. The CDR3 DNA sequence: TGTGCCAGCAGTCGCTACAGGGACTCTGGAAACACCATATATTTT. The encoded protein is CASSRYRDSGNTIYF.

J is TRBJ2-2 and V is TRBV15; 7 nucleotides line up with TRBD2. Germline CDR1 LNHNV, CDR2 YYDKDF (reference sequence). This CDR3 is built from 16 residues. The junction had 6 bases not matched to a gene; V was cut back by 5 bases and J by 0 bases. The DNA for the CDR3 is TGTGCCACCAGCCTTTTCGGACTAGCGAACACCGGGGAGCTGTTTTTT. It specifies CATSLFGLANTGELFF.

The gene calls are TRBV29-1 and TRBJ2-1, with a possible D match to TRBD2 (6 bases). CDR3 size: 14 residues. Germline CDR1 is SQVTM and CDR2 is ANQGSEA. The germline V and J ends were trimmed by 7 bases and 9 bases, with 22 bases remaining between them. In DNA form, the CDR3 reads TGCAGCGGGGGGAGGTTTCTTCGGGGTTTTGAGCAGTTCTTC. Its protein is CSGGRFLRGFEQFF.

In this sample, this clone turned up once. The chain joins TRBV15 to TRBJ1-2, with 8 positions matching TRBD1. The CDR3 consists of 12 residues. The germline CDR1 and CDR2 sequences are LNHNV and YYDKDF (reference sequence). V dropped 5 bases and J dropped 10; count of bases not matched to a gene: 6. Written as DNA, the CDR3 is TGTGCCACCAGCGAGGGACAGGTGGACTACACCTTC. It specifies CATSEGQVDYTF.

In this sample, this clone turned up once. V gene TRBV5-5 combines with J gene TRBJ1-1; 8 nucleotides line up with TRBD1. Trimming removed 4 bases from V and 10 bases from J; junction bases left unmatched: 9. Germline CDR1 is SGHKS and CDR2 is YYEKEE (reference sequence). CDR3 length: 13 residues. CDR3 DNA sequence: TGTGCCAGCAGCGAGGGGTTTGACAGGGGAGCTTTCTTT. This translates into CASSEGFDRGAFF.

The chain combines TRBV5-1 with TRBJ2-3; TRBD2 matches 8 bases. Losses at the gene ends were 0 bases for V and 3 bases for J; bases not matched to a gene: 3. The CDR3 is 15 amino acids. The germline V gene has CDR1 SGHRS and CDR2 YFSETQ. CDR3: CASSLVAGGTDTQYF. The CDR3 coding sequence is TGCGCCAGCAGCTTGGTGGCGGGAGGAACAGATACGCAGTATTTT.

The chain carries TRBV5-1 and TRBJ1-6; no clear D. CDR1 SGHRS and CDR2 YFSETQ come from the germline V gene. Trimming shortened V by 4 bases and J by 5 bases, and 13 bases separated the two germline ends. This CDR3 region has 15 residues. DNA for the CDR3: TGCGCCAGCAGCCCCCTTCGGAGCAATAATTCACCCCTCCACTTT. Translating it yields CASSPLRSNNSPLHF.

This chain joins TRBV18 and TRBJ1-1; TRBD1 aligns across 7 bases. Germline V lookup: CDR1 KGHSH, CDR2 LQKENI. Germline trimming cut 1 base from V and 10 bases from J; bases unmatched to any gene: 6. The CDR3 sequence is 13 residues long. The CDR3 DNA follows: TGTGCCAGCTCACCACAAGAGACAGGGTTAGCTTTCTTT. Its protein is CASSPQETGLAFF.

The V and J genes are TRBV7-8 and TRBJ1-1; no firm D call. The CDR3 is 13 amino acids. Trimming took off 1 base at V and 5 bases at J, with 8 bases between the two ends. Germline assignment: CDR1 SGHVS and CDR2 FQNEAQ. The CDR3 region is CASSLVGETEAFF. The CDR3 DNA reads as TGTGCCAGCAGCTTAGTGGGCGAAACTGAAGCTTTCTTT.

This clone has a single count. This chain links TRBV7-2 with TRBJ1-5; 7 nucleotides match TRBD1. This CDR3 comprises 14 residues. The V gene end was trimmed by 4 bases and the J gene end by 5 bases; junction bases not matched to a gene: 5. Germline loops: CDR1 SGHTA, CDR2 FQGNSA. CDR3 in amino acids: CASSYTGQHQPQHF. CDR3 sequence (DNA): TGTGCCAGCAGCTACACGGGACAGCATCAGCCCCAGCATTTT. Supplemented by reference TRBV7-2 and TRBJ1-5, the full variable domain reads GAGVSQSPSNKVTEKGKDVELRCDPISGHTALYWYRQSLGQGLEFLIYFQGNSAPDKSGLPSDRFSAERTGGSVSTLTIQRTQQEDSAVYLCASSYTGQHQPQHFGDGTRLSIL.

This rearrangement joins TRBV5-4 to TRBJ2-3, with TRBD1 identical over 10 bases. The CDR3 is made up of 15 amino acids. V lost 4 bases, J lost 2 bases, and 4 bases stayed unmatched. Germline V gene lookup returns CDR1 SGHNT and CDR2 YYREEE (reference sequence). The CDR3 protein is CASSLDRGHTDTQYF. The CDR3 DNA sequence: TGTGCCAGCAGCCTAGACAGGGGGCACACAGATACGCAGTATTTT.

This clone has only a few counts. The J gene is TRBJ2-7, the V gene TRBV25-1; TRBD1 agrees at 8 bases. Losses at the gene ends were 5 bases for V and 10 bases for J; bases not matched to a gene: 16. The germline CDR1 and CDR2 sequences are MGHDK and SYGVNS. CDR3 length: 15 amino acids. CDR3: CASSHGGRGPSPQYF. CDR3 nucleotides: TGTGCCAGCAGTCACGGTGGCAGGGGGCCATCCCCCCAGTACTTC.

The chain couples TRBV12-3 or TRBV12-4 to TRBJ2-1; D might be TRBD2 (6 bases). V lost 2 bases and J lost 7, with 6 bases in between. The CDR3 spans 12 residues. Here the CDR3 reads CASSLRGNEQFF. As DNA, the CDR3 is TGTGCCAGCAGTTTACGGGGGAATGAGCAGTTCTTC.

This chain uses TRBV2 with TRBJ2-5; a possible D gene is TRBD2 (6 bases). Germline-derived CDR1 and CDR2 are SNHLY and FYNNEI. There are 14 residues in the CDR3. The germline V and J ends were trimmed by 5 bases and 1 base, with 11 bases remaining between them. CDR3 sequence: CASSPLTSQETQYF. CDR3 sequence (DNA): TGTGCCAGCAGTCCCCTGACTAGCCAAGAGACCCAGTACTTC.

This sequence joins TRBV6-5 and TRBJ2-7; 8 nucleotides align to TRBD2. The V and J ends lost 3 bases and 3 bases, in that order; junction bases with no gene match: 7. Germline values: CDR1 MNHEY, CDR2 SVGAGI. This CDR3 region has 15 residues. The CDR3 loop is CASSYNSGSNYEQYV. The CDR3 coding sequence is TGTGCCAGCAGTTATAACAGCGGGAGTAACTACGAGCAGTACGTC.

The chain employs TRBV29-1 and TRBJ2-5, with 8 bases fitting TRBD1. V lost 6 bases and J lost 2; bases outside the gene matches: 5. The CDR3 is 13 amino acids. Germline V gene data show CDR1 as SQVTM and CDR2 as ANQGSEA. Here the CDR3 reads CSVARDRQETQYF. The CDR3 nucleotides are TGCAGCGTCGCCAGGGACAGGCAAGAGACCCAGTACTTC. The full variable domain, its missing parts supplied by reference TRBV29-1 and TRBJ2-5, is SAVISQKPSRDICQRGTSLTIQCQVDSQVTMMFWYRQQPGQSLTLIATANQGSEATYESGFVIDKFPISRPNLTFSTLTVSNMSPEDSSIYLCSVARDRQETQYFGPGTRLLVL.

The chain combines TRBV19 with TRBJ1-2; TRBD1 agrees at 8 bases. In germline, CDR1 is LNHDA, CDR2 SQIVND (reference sequence). This CDR3 has 15 amino acids. V was pared by 4 bases and J by 2 bases, with 6 bases of the junction left unmatched. The CDR3 loop reads CASSRSGGPNYGYTF. The CDR3 region has the DNA TGTGCCAGTAGTAGGTCAGGGGGCCCCAACTATGGCTACACCTTC.

The chain links TRBV5-1 to TRBJ2-1, with D possibly being TRBD2 (5 bases). The germline gives CDR1 SGHRS, CDR2 YFSETQ. Deletions cut 4 bases from V and 2 bases from J, with 10 bases between. The CDR3 totals 14 residues. The CDR3 spells CASSRGITYNEQFF. The CDR3, as DNA: TGCGCCAGCAGCCGAGGGATTACCTACAATGAGCAGTTCTTC.

CDR3 sequence (DNA): TGTGCCACCAGTGATGTTACAGGGAACACCGGGGAGCTGTTTTTT. This encodes CATSDVTGNTGELFF. V is TRBV24-1 and J is TRBJ2-2; D might be TRBD1 (5 bases). Trimming removed 3 bases at V and 1 base at J, with 8 bases between. This CDR3 is 15 amino acids long. Per germline, CDR1 KGHDR and CDR2 SFDVKD.

This sequence joins TRBV6-5 and TRBJ2-3, with D perhaps TRBD2 (6 bases). The germline V and J ends were trimmed by 11 bases and 1 base, with 13 bases remaining between them. The CDR3 extends over 13 amino acids. Germline values: CDR1 MNHEY, CDR2 SVGAGI. The CDR3 bases are TGTGCCTGCTTAGCGGTAGGCACAGATACGCAGTATTTT. It encodes CACLAVGTDTQYF.

The gene calls are TRBV5-1 and TRBJ1-1; unclear D gene. The CDR3 covers 14 residues. The germline V gene has CDR1 SGHRS and CDR2 YFSETQ. V was pared by 4 bases and J by 4 bases, with 14 bases between. The CDR3 is CASSEGWGITEAFF. As DNA, the CDR3 is TGCGCCAGCAGCGAGGGTTGGGGTATCACTGAAGCTTTCTTT.

V usage is TRBV12-3 or TRBV12-4 and J usage is TRBJ2-5; perhaps TRBD2 as D (5 bases). Trimming cost V 8 bases and J 1 base, with 8 bases left between them. The CDR3 consists of 12 residues. CDR3 nucleotides: TGTGCCAGCGGTCGGGGCCAAGAGACCCAGTACTTC. This sequence encodes CASGRGQETQYF.

The V gene is TRBV9, the J gene TRBJ2-1; 8 bases are shared with TRBD2. The CDR3 is 13 amino acids. Germline CDR1 and CDR2: SGDLS and YYNGEE. The J segment lost 15 bases and the V segment lost 4 bases, leaving 12 bases of the junction unmatched. The CDR3 is CASSPTSAGRPFF. The DNA for the CDR3 is TGTGCCAGCAGCCCGACTAGCGCGGGGCGGCCGTTCTTC.

This CDR3 reads CASRGLAGEDEQYF. In DNA, the CDR3 is TGTGCCAGCAGGGGACTAGCGGGAGAGGACGAGCAGTACTTC. V is TRBV28 and J is TRBJ2-7, with TRBD2 matching 14 bases. V shed 6 bases and J 5 bases; nucleotides not matched to a gene: 3. CDR3 length: 14 residues. CDR1 MDHEN and CDR2 SYDVKM come from the germline V gene.

This chain joins TRBV6-4 and TRBJ2-3, with 15 bases fitting TRBD2. Germline V gives CDR1 MRHNA, CDR2 SNTAGT. This CDR3 is 18 amino acids long. The J segment lost 1 base and the V segment lost 10 bases, leaving 12 bases of the junction unmatched. CDR3 nucleotides: TGTGCCATAACACCCGGGACTAGCGGGAGGTTGCGCACAGATACGCAGTATTTT. Translated: CAITPGTSGRLRTDTQYF.